The rows below give T cell receptor beta chains drawn from one sample of a study of blood T cell repertoires in COVID-19. Clones were sequenced by immunoSEQ multiplex PCR, and TCRdb holds only the in-frame ones, with some missing. This sample has about 68,000 clones, with 80% found just once. Sequencing used peripheral blood. Every receptor here comes from a human donor in a cohort sampled during active COVID-19. CDR3s include the opening cysteine and the closing phenylalanine or tryptophan. A D gene is named only where the DNA matches it firmly. Rows may omit the clone size; those that give it use once, few, many or a size class.

abundance	j_gene	d_gene	len	v_gene	CDR3nt	CDR3aa
.	TRBJ2-1	TRBD2	17	TRBV25-1	TGTGCCAGCAGTGAATGGGGGATAACTAGCGGGGGCGGTGAGCAGTTCTTC	CASSEWGITSGGGEQFF
.	TRBJ1-2	.	15	TRBV7-3	TGTGCCAGCAGCCCCAGCACAGGGAGCGCGTATGGCTACACCTTC	CASSPSTGSAYGYTF
.	TRBJ1-4	.	16	TRBV7-2	TGTGCCAGCAGCTTAGTCGGCAGGACAACTAATGAAAAACTGTTTTTT	CASSLVGRTTNEKLFF
.	TRBJ1-2	.	13	TRBV11-1	TGTGCCAGCAGCTCAACACAGGGCGCTCCTGTAACCTTC	CASSSTQGAPVTF
.	TRBJ2-7	.	15	TRBV18	TGTGCCAGCTCACCAAGGAGCGGGTGGTCCTACGAGCAGTACTTC	CASSPRSGWSYEQYF
.	TRBJ2-3	TRBD1	14	TRBV4-3	TGCGCCAGCTCCCCGGGACAGGGGACAGATACGCAGTATTTT	CASSPGQGTDTQYF
.	TRBJ1-2	.	12	TRBV7-2	TGTGCCAGCAGCTTATTCGACTATGGCTACACCTTC	CASSLFDYGYTF
.	TRBJ2-5	TRBD2	16	TRBV24-1	TGTGCCACCAGTGTAAACCGCGGGGGTGTTCTGGAGACCCAGTACTTC	CATSVNRGGVLETQYF
few	TRBJ1-1	.	11	TRBV27	TGTGCCAGCAGTTCAGGAACTGAAGCTTTCTTT	CASSSGTEAFF
.	TRBJ2-3	TRBD2	16	TRBV27	TGTGCCAGCAATTATGCTAGCGGGGTACCCACAGATACGCAGTATTTT	CASNYASGVPTDTQYF
.	TRBJ2-2	TRBD1	15	TRBV27	TGTGCCAGCAGTTCCCGACAGGGTCTCACCGGGGAGCTGTTTTTT	CASSSRQGLTGELFF
.	TRBJ2-7	.	14	TRBV4-3	TGCGCCAGCAGCCAAGCCTCGAGGGGGTACGAGCAGTACTTC	CASSQASRGYEQYF
once	TRBJ2-4	.	15	TRBV19	TGTGCCAGTAGCCCAGCGGGCATCCACAAAAACATTCAGTACTTC	CASSPAGIHKNIQYF
.	TRBJ2-1	TRBD2	14	TRBV19	TGTGCCAGTAAGGCGGGAGGCTCCTACAATGAGCAGTTCTTC	CASKAGGSYNEQFF
.	TRBJ2-7	TRBD1	12	TRBV6-5	TGTGCCAGCAGTAAGGACAGGTACGAGCAGTACTTC	CASSKDRYEQYF
.	TRBJ2-3	TRBD1	13	TRBV30	TGTGCCTGGGCACAGGGGGGCACAGATACGCAGTATTTT	CAWAQGGTDTQYF
.	TRBJ2-1	TRBD2	18	TRBV7-3	TGTGCCAGCAGCTCCCAGGGACTAGCGGGAGGGCTCTACAATGAGCAGTTCTTC	CASSSQGLAGGLYNEQFF
.	TRBJ2-5	TRBD2	14	TRBV6-6	TGTGCCAGCAGTTACTCGACACTAGCGGAGACCCAGTACTTC	CASSYSTLAETQYF
.	TRBJ1-3	TRBD1	16	TRBV5-6	TGTGCCAGCAGCTTTAGGGACAGAAGCTCTGGAAACACCATATATTTT	CASSFRDRSSGNTIYF
.	TRBJ2-7	TRBD2	14	TRBV28	TGTGCCAGCAGTTTCCTGACTAGCGGGTACGAGCAGTACTTC	CASSFLTSGYEQYF
once	TRBJ1-2	TRBD1	14	TRBV19	TGTGCCAGTAGCCCCTCCGGGACAGAAGTAGGCTACACCTTC	CASSPSGTEVGYTF
.	TRBJ2-1	.	15	TRBV5-1	TGCGCCAGCAGCTTGGCAGGACAGTCCTACAATGAGCAGTTCTTC	CASSLAGQSYNEQFF
.	TRBJ2-7	.	13	TRBV12-3/TRBV12-4	TGTGCCAGCAGTTTAGTGCCCCGGGACGAGCAGTACTTC	CASSLVPRDEQYF
.	TRBJ1-1	TRBD1	16	TRBV9	TGTGCCAGCAGCGTAGCTCAGGGACAGGGTGAATCGGAAGCTTTCTTT	CASSVAQGQGESEAFF
once	TRBJ2-3	TRBD2	17	TRBV27	TGTGCCAGCAGTTTAGGTTTCCTAGCGGGGGACCGAAGAACGCAGTATTTT	CASSLGFLAGDRRTQYF
.	TRBJ2-5	.	15	TRBV4-3	TGCGCCAGCAGCCAAGATACGACAGTCGCAAGGACCCAGTACTTC	CASSQDTTVARTQYF
.	TRBJ1-6	.	13	TRBV7-3	TGTGCCAGCAGCTCCAGTGTGGATTCACCCCTCCACTTT	CASSSSVDSPLHF
.	TRBJ2-2	TRBD1	16	TRBV5-1	TGCGCCAGCAGCTCGGGGGACAGGCCAGGAACCGGGGAGCTGTTTTTT	CASSSGDRPGTGELFF
.	TRBJ2-7	.	20	TRBV3-1/TRBV3-2	TGTGCCAGCAGCCAAGATATGGGCAGGGTGCAGTTATGGTCCCCTTACGAGCAGTACTTC	CASSQDMGRVQLWSPYEQYF
few	TRBJ1-5	.	14	TRBV6-6	TGTGCCAGCAGCCCCAGGGATGCCAATCAGCCCCAGCATTTT	CASSPRDANQPQHF
.	TRBJ1-1	TRBD1	14	TRBV2	TGTGCCAGCAGGCCAGACAGGGATAACACTGAAGCTTTCTTT	CASRPDRDNTEAFF
.	TRBJ1-4	TRBD1	15	TRBV6-5	TGTGCCAGCAAGGGACAGGGGGCCTCTAATGAAAAACTGTTTTTT	CASKGQGASNEKLFF
.	TRBJ2-3	TRBD2	15	TRBV6-5	TGTGCCAGCAGTTCCGCGGGGGGGGCGAAAGATACGCAGTATTTT	CASSSAGGAKDTQYF
.	TRBJ1-3	.	13	TRBV2	TGTGCCAGCAGTGTGGGACTCGGAAACACCATATATTTT	CASSVGLGNTIYF
.	TRBJ2-1	TRBD1	11	TRBV29-1	TGCAGCGCCTACAGGGGTAATGAGCAGTTCTTC	CSAYRGNEQFF
.	TRBJ1-5	.	14	TRBV28	TGTGCCACACGTTTTGGGGGAGGTGATCAGCCCCAGCATTTT	CATRFGGGDQPQHF
.	TRBJ2-3	TRBD1	15	TRBV9	TGTGCCAGCAGTGCCCGGGACAGGGGGGAAGATACGCAGTATTTT	CASSARDRGEDTQYF
.	TRBJ1-1	TRBD1	16	TRBV19	TGTGCCAGTACCCCCCCAGAAAAGGGGGCGCGCACTGAAGCTTTCTTT	CASTPPEKGARTEAFF
.	TRBJ2-6	TRBD1	15	TRBV6-5	TGTGCCAGCAGCCCAGGGGGCTCTGGGGCCAACGTCCTGACTTTC	CASSPGGSGANVLTF
few	TRBJ1-1	TRBD1	15	TRBV11-2	TGTGCCAGCAGCTTAGGACAGGGAGGACTCACTGAAGCTTTCTTT	CASSLGQGGLTEAFF